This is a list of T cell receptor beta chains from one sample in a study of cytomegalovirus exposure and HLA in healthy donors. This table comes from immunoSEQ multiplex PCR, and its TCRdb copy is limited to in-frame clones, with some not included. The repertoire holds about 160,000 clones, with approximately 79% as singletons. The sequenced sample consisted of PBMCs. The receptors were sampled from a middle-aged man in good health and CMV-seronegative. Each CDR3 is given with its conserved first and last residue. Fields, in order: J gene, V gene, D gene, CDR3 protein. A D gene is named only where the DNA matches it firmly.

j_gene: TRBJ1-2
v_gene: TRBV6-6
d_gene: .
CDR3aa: CAHAAGANYGYTF

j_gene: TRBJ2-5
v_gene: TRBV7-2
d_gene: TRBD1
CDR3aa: CASSRQGASETQYF

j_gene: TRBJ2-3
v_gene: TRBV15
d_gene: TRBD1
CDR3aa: CATSRDPDRALTDTQYF

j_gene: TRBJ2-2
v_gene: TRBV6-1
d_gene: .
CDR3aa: CASSARADTGELFF

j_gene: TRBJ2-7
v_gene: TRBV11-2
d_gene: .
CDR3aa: CASSFGEAEQYF

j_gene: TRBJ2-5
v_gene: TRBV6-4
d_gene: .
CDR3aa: CASNKTGRDTQETQYF

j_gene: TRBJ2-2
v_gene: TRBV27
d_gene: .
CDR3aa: CASSRDRPGELFF

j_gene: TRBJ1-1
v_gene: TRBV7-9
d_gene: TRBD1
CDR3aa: CASSGDSNTEAFF

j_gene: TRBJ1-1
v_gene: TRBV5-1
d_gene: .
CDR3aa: CASSPEGSAQRAFF

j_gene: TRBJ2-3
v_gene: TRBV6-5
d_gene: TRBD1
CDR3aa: CASRTGVGDTQYF

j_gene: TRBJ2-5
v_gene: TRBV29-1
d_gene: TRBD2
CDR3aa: CSVSPAGVTETQYF

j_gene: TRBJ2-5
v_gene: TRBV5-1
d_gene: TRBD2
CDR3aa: CASSPGGDGRETQYF

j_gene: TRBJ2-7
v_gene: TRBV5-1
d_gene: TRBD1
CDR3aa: CASSLLRDRGNEQYF

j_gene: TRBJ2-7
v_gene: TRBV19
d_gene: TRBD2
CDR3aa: CASSMGLASHEQYF

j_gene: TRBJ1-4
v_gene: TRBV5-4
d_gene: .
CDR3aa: CASSRDGDNEKLFF

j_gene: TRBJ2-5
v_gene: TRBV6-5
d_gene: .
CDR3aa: CASKAGYETQYF

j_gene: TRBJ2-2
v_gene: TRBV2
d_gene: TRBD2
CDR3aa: CASGRGTRNTGELFF

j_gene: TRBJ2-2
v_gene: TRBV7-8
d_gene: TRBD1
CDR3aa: CASSSDRDAGELFF

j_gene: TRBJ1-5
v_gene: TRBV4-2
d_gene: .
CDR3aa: CASSQPGRSNQPQHF

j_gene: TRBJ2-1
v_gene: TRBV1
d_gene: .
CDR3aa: CTSSQDPLAGDDNEQFF

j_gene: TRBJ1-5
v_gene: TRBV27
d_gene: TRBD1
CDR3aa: CASSLSGQANQPQHF

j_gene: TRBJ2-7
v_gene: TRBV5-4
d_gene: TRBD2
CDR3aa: CASRSGAGAFNAPNEQYF

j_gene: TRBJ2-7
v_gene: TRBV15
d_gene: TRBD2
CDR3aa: CATSAGLAGEVQYF

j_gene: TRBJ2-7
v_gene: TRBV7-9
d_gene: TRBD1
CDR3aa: CASSRARGQGSYEQYF

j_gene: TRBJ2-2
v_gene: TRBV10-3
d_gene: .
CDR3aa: CAIRGGPNTGELFF

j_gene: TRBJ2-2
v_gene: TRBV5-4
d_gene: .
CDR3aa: CASSSSRNTGELFF

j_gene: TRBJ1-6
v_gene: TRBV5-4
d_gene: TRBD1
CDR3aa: CASSLGGTAETYNSPLHF

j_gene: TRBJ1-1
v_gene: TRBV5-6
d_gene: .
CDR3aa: CASSSGWTEAFF

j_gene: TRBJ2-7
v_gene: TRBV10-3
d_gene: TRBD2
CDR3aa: CAISGTSGTSYEQYF

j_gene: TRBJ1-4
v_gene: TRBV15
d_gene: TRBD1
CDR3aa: CATSGTGVGIEKLFF

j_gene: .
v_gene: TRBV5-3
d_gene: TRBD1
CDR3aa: CARSSDRSSYEQYF

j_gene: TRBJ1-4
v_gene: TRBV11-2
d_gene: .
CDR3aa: CASSLRGTTNEKLFF

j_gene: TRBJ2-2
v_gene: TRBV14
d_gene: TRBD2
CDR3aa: CASSQSKLAEDTGELFF

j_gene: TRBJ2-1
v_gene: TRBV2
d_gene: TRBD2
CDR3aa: CASSGLAGYNEQFF

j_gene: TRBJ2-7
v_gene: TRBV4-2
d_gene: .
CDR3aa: CASSQEGSREYEQYF

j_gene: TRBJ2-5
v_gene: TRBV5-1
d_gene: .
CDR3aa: CASSPLGNFQETQYF

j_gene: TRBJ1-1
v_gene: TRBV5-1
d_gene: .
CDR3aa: CASSLSRMNTEAFF

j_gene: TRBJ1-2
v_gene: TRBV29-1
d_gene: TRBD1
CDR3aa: CSVVGQVYGYTF

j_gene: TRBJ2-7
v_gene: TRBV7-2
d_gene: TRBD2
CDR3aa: CASSPGGSRPYEQYF

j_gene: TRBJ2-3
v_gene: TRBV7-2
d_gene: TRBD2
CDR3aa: CASSRGASGRSTDTQYF

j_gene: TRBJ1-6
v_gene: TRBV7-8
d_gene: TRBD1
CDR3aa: CASSFGQGPNSPLHF